This T cell receptor (beta chain) derives from a study of T cells in Graves' hyperthyroidism and ophthalmopathy. The CDR3 loop spans 15 amino acids. CDR1 is MNHNS, CDR2 SASEGT, per germline. Trimming took 7 bases from V and 5 from J; bases not matched to a gene: 7. Broader study findings: It was a median approximately six months before onset that the model predicted ophthalmopathy.

Newly diagnosed patients aged 18 to 65 had hyperthyroidism of under 2 months' duration. Diagnosis relied on clinical symptoms, serum thyroxine and TRAb, thyroid ultrasound and orbital computed tomography. Amplification yielded TCR beta CDR3 regions, with RNA transcripts as the source. Initially, a first-round RT-PCR of the TCR CDR3 employed the HTBI primer set. A single record per CDR3 protein comes from TCRdb applying MiXCR to the multiplex PCR reads. The table has some 460,000 distinct CDR3 sequences, 15% to 18% seen once; the top ten hold roughly 7.7%. This clonotype was counted at least ten times. Its antigen is not known.

The sequencing sample was made of blood. This clonotype was obtained from a woman aged 18-29 years with Graves' hyperthyroidism. This chain joins TRBV6-1 and TRBJ1-6; TRBD1 matches at 8 bases. The CDR3 bases are TGTGCCAGCACCCCGACAGGGGAAAATAATTCACCCCTCCACTTT. Amino acids: CASTPTGENNSPLHF.